The T cell receptor beta chain under discussion was sequenced for a study of monozygotic twins with inflammatory bowel disease (dated by TCRdb to between 2018 and 2021). General notes on the study: The full study comprised 28 monozygotic twin pairs: nine German pairs (four IBD-concordant, five IBD-discordant) and 19 IBD-discordant Danish pairs. Disease-associated traits were sought mainly through comparisons between IBD patients and their genetically identical healthy co-twins within discordant pairs. Each individual had, on average, about 151 000 unique TCRalpha sequences and 181 000 unique TCRbeta sequences available for analysis.

The CDR3, from cysteine to phenylalanine, totals 12 residues. No DNA has been recorded. As encoded in the germline V gene (reference sequence), CDR1 is MNHEY while CDR2 is SMNVEV. Receptor amplification or capture employed 5' RACE. Preparation of each TCR library used approximately 4,000 ng of total RNA. For each sample, cDNA synthesis with SMARTScribe reverse transcriptase was split into eight separate reactions. During cDNA synthesis, template switching was used to introduce unique molecular identifiers that contained a 6-nucleotide sample barcode. TCRalpha and TCRbeta cDNA was amplified by two nested PCRs of 16 and 9 cycles, with bead purification after each PCR. Before amplification, the cDNA was treated with uracil DNA-glycosylase and purified using the QIAquick PCR purification kit. The second PCR was the step at which Illumina TruSeq-compatible adapters and sample-specific barcodes were added. TapeStation and Qubit were used to check library quality and concentration, and 4 to 6.5 ng of each library went into the pool. Sequencing of pooled libraries was carried out on an Illumina HiSeq2500 single-index Rapid Run using 2 x 100 bp reads and custom sequencing primers. As for how the authors treated the data: PCR and sequencing errors were corrected by UMI-based consensus assembly using MiGEC version 1.2.6. MiXCR version 2.1.1 was used to carry out V(D)J alignment, clonotype assembly and CDR3 extraction. Gene usage, clonotype sharing and MAIT/NKT TCR abundance were normalised by analysing the top 1000, 10 000 and 20 000 clonotypes per sample. After downsampling to 27 000 UMIs, diversity was calculated as the inverse Simpson index using the vegan R package. Paired Mann-Whitney U tests on discordant twin pairs were used, with Benjamini-Hochberg multiple-testing correction. After reprocessing by TCRdb, each CDR3 protein sequence is one entry, and no DNA is given. For this entry, the V and J calls and clone size follow TCRdb and not the study's own pipeline. The sample table holds 310,000 or so distinct CDR3 sequences. The top ten constitute 2% to 2.5% of the sample.

General findings and caveats noted by the study authors: Repertoire similarity did not differ between concordant and discordant twins, possibly due to limited statistical power. Measured by the inverse Simpson index, TCRbeta repertoire diversity was lower in IBD patients than in their healthy co-twins. Because patients received different immunosuppressive treatments, the repertoires may have picked up extra background noise and variability between individuals. Compared with healthy twins, IBD patients shared fewer clonotypes with other individuals, and the difference was most pronounced in patients with signs of disease activity. No single strong signal or clonotype linked to IBD turned up in the results, so the idea that one exists was not supported. The analysis was unable to tell apart different T cell subtypes.

Worth noting for this clonotype: This receptor's antigen is unknown.

An approximately 2.5 ml peripheral blood sample was drawn into PAXgene tubes per donor and stored at -80°C. Without T cell sorting, total RNA was isolated from whole blood using the PAXgene blood miRNA kit on an automated QIAcube. Peripheral blood from monozygotic twin pairs who were concordant or discordant for inflammatory bowel disease underwent deep TCRalpha and TCRbeta repertoire profiling using unique molecular barcoding. For every twin pair, smoking habits were documented, and each individual was categorised as a current, former or never smoker. Sequences were obtained from blood. The chain joins TRBV27 to TRBJ1-4. The clonotype was recovered from a human donor with ulcerative colitis or Crohn's disease, or a healthy co-twin of an affected twin (not recorded which). The CDR3 region reads CASSFSGGKLFF. The full variable domain, completed from the reference TRBV27 and TRBJ1-4 proteins outside the CDR3, reads EAQVTQNPRYLITVTGKKLTVTCSQNMNHEYMSWYRQDPGLGLRQIYYSMNVEVTDKGDVPEGYKVSRKEKRNFPLILESPSPNQTSLYFCASSFSGGKLFFGSGTQLSVL.